These 29 T cell receptor beta chains came from one sample sequenced in a study of blood T cell repertoires in COVID-19. Clones were read by immunoSEQ multiplex PCR, and TCRdb kept only the in-frame ones, dropping some. The sample consists of about 100,000 clones, 90% to 95% of them appearing once. The sample was peripheral blood. The source is a man in his 60s with acute or convalescent COVID-19.

The chain is built from TRBV29-1 and TRBJ2-1, with TRBD1 matching over 8 bases. CDR1 and CDR2 from the germline V gene are SQVTM and ANQGSEA. The CDR3 consists of 14 residues. For the CDR3, the DNA is TGCAGTGGACAGGGCGGCGGTTCCTACAATGAGCAGTTCTTC. Translated: CSGQGGGSYNEQFF.

The V and J genes are TRBV7-9 and TRBJ2-3, with 7 bases fitting TRBD2. The V gene's germline CDR1 is SEHNR and CDR2 FQNEAQ (reference sequence). The CDR3 runs to 16 residues. Trimming cost V 6 bases and J 2 bases; bases outside gene matches: 11. This chain's CDR3 is CASRPESGDFTDTQYF. CDR3 DNA: TGTGCCAGCAGGCCCGAGAGCGGGGATTTCACAGATACGCAGTATTTT.

This rearrangement joins TRBV2 to TRBJ2-3; the match to TRBD2 covers 10 bases. Germline loops: CDR1 SNHLY, CDR2 FYNNEI. The J segment lost 0 bases and the V segment lost 4 bases, leaving 4 bases of the junction unmatched. The CDR3 consists of 16 residues. CDR3 DNA sequence: TGTGCCAGCAGTGGACTAGCGGGTTTTAGCACAGATACGCAGTATTTT. Its translation: CASSGLAGFSTDTQYF. The full variable domain, with the rest looked up from reference TRBV2 and TRBJ2-3, is EPEVTQTPSHQVTQMGQEVILRCVPISNHLYFYWYRQILGQKVEFLVSFYNNEISEKSEIFDDQFSVERPDGSNFTLKIRSTKLEDSAMYFCASSGLAGFSTDTQYFGPGTRLTVL.

The gene calls are TRBV7-3 and TRBJ2-7, with D tentatively TRBD1 (5 bases). The CDR3 runs 13 residues. Germline loops: CDR1 SGHTA, CDR2 FQGTGA. The V end was cut by 5 bases, the J end by 0 bases, with 8 bases between. The CDR3 spells CASSLQASYEQYF. Written as DNA, the CDR3 is TGTGCCAGCAGCCTACAGGCCTCCTACGAGCAGTACTTC.

The chain carries TRBV19 and TRBJ1-2; 7 bases match TRBD1. CDR3 length equals 14 residues. V dropped 9 bases and J dropped 6; count of bases not matched to a gene: 13. Looked up from germline, CDR1 is LNHDA and CDR2 is SQIVND (reference sequence). The CDR3 sequence: CASINRGRSNGYTF. CDR3 bases: TGTGCCAGCATTAATAGGGGGCGTAGTAATGGCTACACCTTC.

The chain carries TRBV24-1 and TRBJ1-2; unclear D gene. Trimming took 0 bases from V and 4 from J, leaving 5 bases between them. The CDR3 contains 13 residues. Germline V lookup: CDR1 KGHDR, CDR2 SFDVKD. Here the CDR3 DNA reads TGTGCCACCAGTGATTTGAACAGCTATGGCTACACCTTC. It yields the protein CATSDLNSYGYTF.

The chain couples TRBV29-1 to TRBJ1-2, with D perhaps matching TRBD1 (5 bases). The V gene lost 4 bases and the J gene lost 4 bases, with 13 bases spanning the gap. Germline loops: CDR1 SQVTM, CDR2 ANQGSEA. The CDR3 is made up of 13 amino acids. In DNA, the CDR3 is TGCAGCGTTGTTACGGGGGGTGGCTATGGCTACACCTTC. It encodes CSVVTGGGYGYTF.

This sequence joins TRBV5-4 and TRBJ1-2, with D perhaps TRBD1 (6 bases). V shed 4 bases and J shed 4 bases, with 14 bases lying between them. This CDR3 is built from 14 residues. Per the germline V gene, CDR1 is SGHNT and CDR2 is YYREEE (reference sequence). The CDR3 region has the DNA TGTGCCAGCAGCCTACAGGGTGGTGGCTATGGCTACACCTTC. Translation gives CASSLQGGGYGYTF.

The V and J genes are TRBV16 and TRBJ2-4, with 8 bases lining up with TRBD1. CDR3 size: 18 residues. The V segment lost 4 bases and the J segment 3 bases; nucleotides outside the gene matches: 14. The germline gives CDR1 KGHSY, CDR2 FQNENV. The CDR3 nucleotides read TGTGCCAGCAGCCGACGGACAGGGTTGGGCCGGGGCAAAAACATTCAGTACTTC. Protein: CASSRRTGLGRGKNIQYF.

The chain has TRBV7-2 and TRBJ2-1, with a tentative D call TRBD1 (8 bases). The CDR3 extends over 14 amino acids. CDR1 SGHTA and CDR2 FQGNSA come from the germline V gene. Deletions cut 7 bases from V and 10 bases from J, with 20 bases between. The CDR3 DNA reads as TGTGCCAGCACAATACACAGGGGGGGTAAGGAGCAGTTCTTC. It codes for CASTIHRGGKEQFF. The whole variable domain, filled in from reference TRBV7-2 and TRBJ2-1, reads GAGVSQSPSNKVTEKGKDVELRCDPISGHTALYWYRQSLGQGLEFLIYFQGNSAPDKSGLPSDRFSAERTGGSVSTLTIQRTQQEDSAVYLCASTIHRGGKEQFFGPGTRLTVL.

Worth noting for this clone: An end of the junction differs from the germline gene, which may be a read error. The chain links TRBV6-2 or TRBV6-3 to TRBJ1-2; tentative D call: TRBD1 (5 bases). Germline CDR1 and CDR2: MNHEY and SVGEGT. CDR3 length equals 11 residues. The CDR3 region has the DNA TGTGCCACCAGTTACCAGGGTGGCTACACCTTC. This codes for CATSYQGGYTF.

V gene TRBV4-1 combines with J gene TRBJ2-3; TRBD2 aligns across 8 bases. The CDR3 is 16 residues long. Germline CDR1 MGHRA, CDR2 YSYEKL. The V segment lost 4 bases and the J segment 5 bases; nucleotides outside the gene matches: 11. The CDR3 region is CASSPGRAGGQDTQYF. CDR3 DNA sequence: TGCGCCAGCAGCCCAGGGAGGGCGGGGGGACAAGATACGCAGTATTTT.

CDR3 loop: CASIGSGASYNEQFF. As DNA, the CDR3 is TGTGCCAGTATAGGGAGCGGAGCTTCCTACAATGAGCAGTTCTTC. This chain links TRBV27 with TRBJ2-1; D possibly corresponds to TRBD2 (5 bases). This CDR3 contains 15 residues. Trimming removed 9 bases from V and 1 base from J, with 16 bases in between. Germline-derived CDR1 and CDR2 are MNHEY and SMNVEV (reference sequence).

J is TRBJ2-3 and V is TRBV5-1; a weak D match, TRBD2 (5 bases). The CDR3 loop spans 13 amino acids. Trimming removed 1 base from V and 4 bases from J, with 7 bases in between. From germline, CDR1 is SGHRS and CDR2 YFSETQ. In DNA form, the CDR3 reads TGCGCCAGCAGCTTGCGGGAAGCAGATACGCAGTATTTT. Protein: CASSLREADTQYF.

The chain recombines TRBV5-1 with TRBJ1-1; D gene ambiguous. CDR1 SGHRS and CDR2 YFSETQ come from the germline V gene. Deletions cut 3 bases from V and 0 bases from J, with 15 bases between. The CDR3 covers 16 residues. This CDR3 is CASSSTGIPMNTEAFF. CDR3 DNA: TGCGCCAGCAGCTCCACGGGGATACCAATGAACACTGAAGCTTTCTTT. The entire variable domain, with the rest obtained from reference TRBV5-1 and TRBJ1-1, is as follows: KAGVTQTPRYLIKTRGQQVTLSCSPISGHRSVSWYQQTPGQGLQFLFEYFSETQRNKGNFPGRFSGRQFSNSRSEMNVSTLELGDSALYLCASSSTGIPMNTEAFFGQGTRLTVV.

The V and J genes are TRBV27 and TRBJ2-1; 7 nucleotides align to TRBD1. Germline V CDR1 and CDR2: MNHEY, SMNVEV (reference sequence). The V and J ends lost 6 bases and 0 bases, in that order; junction bases with no gene match: 8. This CDR3 contains 16 residues. The CDR3 region is CASSSGRDSSYNEQFF. In nucleotides, the CDR3 is TGTGCCAGCAGCTCCGGCCGGGACAGCTCCTACAATGAGCAGTTCTTC.

The chain is built from TRBV24-1 and TRBJ2-3; TRBD2 aligns across 11 bases. Germline V gene lookup returns CDR1 KGHDR and CDR2 SFDVKD. The J segment lost 3 bases and the V segment lost 7 bases, leaving 11 bases of the junction unmatched. There are 17 residues in the CDR3. CDR3 nucleotide sequence: TGTGCCACCAGCAACCTTAGCGGGAGGGCCGGGACAGATACGCAGTATTTT. Protein sequence: CATSNLSGRAGTDTQYF.

This chain links TRBV30 with TRBJ1-1; 7 nucleotides align to TRBD1. CDR1 GTSNPN and CDR2 SVGIG come from the germline V gene (reference sequence). This CDR3 spans 13 amino acids. Trimming cost V 5 bases and J 0 bases; bases outside gene matches: 3. The CDR3 DNA reads as TGTGCCTGGGACAGGGTTATGAACACTGAAGCTTTCTTT. It is translated as CAWDRVMNTEAFF.

The chain combines TRBV3-1 (or the pseudogene TRBV3-2) with TRBJ1-2; 12 bases are a match to TRBD1. V lost 5 bases, J lost 7 bases, and 8 bases stayed unmatched. In germline, CDR1 is LGHDT, CDR2 YNNKEL (reference sequence). This CDR3 contains 15 residues. This CDR3 is CASSARGQGATGYTF. DNA for the CDR3: TGTGCCAGCAGCGCCAGGGGACAGGGGGCGACTGGCTACACCTTC.

CDR3 coding DNA: TGTGCCAGCAGCTTGACAGGGGTGAATTCACCCCTCCACTTT. It codes for CASSLTGVNSPLHF. The chain couples TRBV7-3 to TRBJ1-6; 8 bases fit TRBD1. Germline loops: CDR1 SGHTA, CDR2 FQGTGA. The CDR3 contains 14 residues. Unmatched junction bases numbered 2, after V lost 3 bases and J lost 7 bases. Full variable domain (remainder filled in from reference TRBV7-3 and TRBJ1-6): GAGVSQTPSNKVTEKGKYVELRCDPISGHTALYWYRQSLGQGPEFLIYFQGTGAADDSGLPNDRFFAVRPEGSVSTLKIQRTERGDSAVYLCASSLTGVNSPLHFGNGTRLTVT.

This clone was observed a handful of times. The chain joins TRBV30 to TRBJ2-7; perhaps TRBD1 as D (6 bases). The CDR3 is made up of 11 amino acids. Per the germline V gene, CDR1 is GTSNPN and CDR2 is SVGIG (reference sequence). Here the CDR3 reads CAGADSYEQYV. In nucleotides, the CDR3 is TGTGCGGGGGCAGACTCCTACGAGCAGTACGTC.

The chain employs TRBV7-9 and TRBJ1-2; tentatively, D is TRBD1 (6 bases). The CDR3 is 17 residues long. Deletions cut 6 bases from V and 5 bases from J, with 25 bases between. Germline V gene lookup returns CDR1 SEHNR and CDR2 FQNEAQ (reference sequence). The CDR3 spells CASSYSPLGGLAYGYTF. The CDR3, as DNA: TGTGCCAGCAGTTATTCCCCACTAGGGGGTCTTGCGTATGGCTACACCTTC.

This clone was detected only a few times. The gene calls are TRBV29-1 and TRBJ2-7; 7 bases match TRBD2. The junction had 9 bases not matched to a gene; V was cut back by 7 bases and J by 0 bases. Germline loops: CDR1 SQVTM, CDR2 ANQGSEA. This CDR3 spans 14 amino acids. The CDR3 protein is CSDHGGSLSYEQYV. CDR3 nucleotides: TGCAGCGACCACGGCGGGAGCCTCTCCTACGAGCAGTACGTC.

The table lists this clone with a count of one. V and J are TRBV7-2 and TRBJ1-4; the match to TRBD1 covers 7 bases. The V segment lost 2 bases and the J segment 2 bases; nucleotides outside the gene matches: 2. This CDR3 region has 15 residues. The germline gives CDR1 SGHTA, CDR2 FQGNSA. CDR3 loop: CASSLQTGTNEKLFF. Written as DNA, the CDR3 is TGTGCCAGCAGCTTACAGACAGGGACTAATGAAAAACTGTTTTTT.

This chain connects TRBV7-8 to TRBJ2-1; 7 nucleotides line up with TRBD2. The CDR3 sequence is 17 residues long. J was trimmed by 2 bases and V by 2 bases; bases with no gene match: 9. CDR1 SGHVS and CDR2 FQNEAQ come from the germline V gene. Here the CDR3 DNA reads TGTGCCAGCAGCTTATTAGGGTCCGCGGGAGCCTACAATGAGCAGTTCTTC. It specifies CASSLLGSAGAYNEQFF.

V and J are TRBV3-1 (or the pseudogene TRBV3-2) and TRBJ2-5; possible D gene TRBD1, 5 bases. The V end lost 0 bases, the J end lost 3 bases, and 8 bases lay between the germline ends. The CDR3 covers 14 residues. Looked up from germline, CDR1 is LGHDT and CDR2 is YNNKEL (reference sequence). As DNA, the CDR3 is TGTGCCAGCAGCCAAGACTCAGGGAAAGAGACCCAGTACTTC. It specifies CASSQDSGKETQYF.

The chain combines TRBV30 with TRBJ1-1, with D possibly matching TRBD1 (6 bases). The CDR3 runs 14 residues. Germline V CDR1 and CDR2: GTSNPN, SVGIG (reference sequence). Trimming took 0 bases from V and 0 from J, leaving 8 bases between them. CDR3: CAWSVTGLNTEAFF. CDR3 coding DNA: TGTGCCTGGAGTGTAACAGGGTTGAACACTGAAGCTTTCTTT.

This chain uses TRBV28 with TRBJ1-2, with D tentatively TRBD1 (5 bases). Germline CDR1 and CDR2: MDHEN and SYDVKM. The length of the CDR3 is 14 residues. The V and J ends lost 3 bases and 0 bases respectively, with 8 bases between them. CDR3: CASSLDISNYGYTF. The CDR3 nucleotides are TGTGCCAGCAGTTTGGACATATCTAACTATGGCTACACCTTC.

In this sample, this clone turned up once. The V and J genes are TRBV19 and TRBJ1-2; possible D gene TRBD1, 5 bases. V lost 6 bases and J lost 8, with 13 bases in between. The length of the CDR3 is 12 residues. Germline V gives CDR1 LNHDA, CDR2 SQIVND (reference sequence). The CDR3 nucleotides read TGTGCCAGTAGGCAGGGCCGTGGGGGCTACACCTTC. Translated: CASRQGRGGYTF.